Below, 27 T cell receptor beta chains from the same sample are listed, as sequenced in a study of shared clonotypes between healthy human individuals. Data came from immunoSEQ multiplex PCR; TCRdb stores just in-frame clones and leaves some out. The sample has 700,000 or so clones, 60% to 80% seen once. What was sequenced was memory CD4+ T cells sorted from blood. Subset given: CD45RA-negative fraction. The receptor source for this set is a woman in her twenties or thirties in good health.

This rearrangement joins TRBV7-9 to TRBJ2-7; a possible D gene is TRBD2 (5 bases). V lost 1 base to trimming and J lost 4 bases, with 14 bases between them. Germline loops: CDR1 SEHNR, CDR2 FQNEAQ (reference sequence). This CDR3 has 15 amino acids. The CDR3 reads CASSLEGSKRYEQYF. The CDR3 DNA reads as TGTGCCAGCAGCTTAGAAGGGAGCAAAAGATACGAGCAGTACTTC.

The CDR3 is CAWRGGSYNSPLHF. CDR3 DNA: TGTGCCTGGAGAGGTGGCTCCTATAATTCACCCCTCCACTTT. V gene TRBV30 combines with J gene TRBJ1-6; no clear D. Trimming stripped 3 bases from V and 0 bases from J, with 6 bases between. The CDR3 contains 14 residues. Germline V lookup: CDR1 GTSNPN, CDR2 SVGIG (reference sequence).

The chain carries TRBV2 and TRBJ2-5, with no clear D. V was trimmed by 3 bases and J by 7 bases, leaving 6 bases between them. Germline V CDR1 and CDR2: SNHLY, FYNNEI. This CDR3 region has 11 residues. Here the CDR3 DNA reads TGTGCCAGCAGTGAGTTGGGGACCCAGTACTTC. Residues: CASSELGTQYF.

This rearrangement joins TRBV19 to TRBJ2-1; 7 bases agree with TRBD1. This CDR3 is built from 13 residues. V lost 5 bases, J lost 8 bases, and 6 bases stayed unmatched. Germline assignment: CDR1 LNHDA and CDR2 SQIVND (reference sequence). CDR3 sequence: CASSARQGHEQFF. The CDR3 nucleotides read TGTGCCAGTAGTGCCAGACAGGGTCATGAGCAGTTCTTC.

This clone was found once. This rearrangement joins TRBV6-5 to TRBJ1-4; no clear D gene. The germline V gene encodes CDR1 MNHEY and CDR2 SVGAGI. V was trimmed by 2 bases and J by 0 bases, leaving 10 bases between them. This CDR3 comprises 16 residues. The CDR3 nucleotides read TGTGCCAGCAGTTACGCGTCTGTCGCAACTAATGAAAAACTGTTTTTT. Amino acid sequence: CASSYASVATNEKLFF.

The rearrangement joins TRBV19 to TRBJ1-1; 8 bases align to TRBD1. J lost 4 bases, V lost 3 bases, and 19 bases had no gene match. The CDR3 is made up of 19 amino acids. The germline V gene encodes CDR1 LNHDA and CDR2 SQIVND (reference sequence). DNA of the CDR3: TGTGCCAGTAGTATTTTTCCCCCGGGACAGGCAAGAAGACCCACTGAAGCTTTCTTT. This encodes CASSIFPPGQARRPTEAFF.

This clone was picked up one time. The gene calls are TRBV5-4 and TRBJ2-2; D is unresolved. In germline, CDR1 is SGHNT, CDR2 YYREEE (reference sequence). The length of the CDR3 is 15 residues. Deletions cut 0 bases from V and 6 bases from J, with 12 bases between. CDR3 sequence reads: CASSLAVNAAGELFF. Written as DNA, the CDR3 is TGTGCCAGCAGCTTGGCAGTGAATGCGGCCGGGGAGCTGTTTTTT.

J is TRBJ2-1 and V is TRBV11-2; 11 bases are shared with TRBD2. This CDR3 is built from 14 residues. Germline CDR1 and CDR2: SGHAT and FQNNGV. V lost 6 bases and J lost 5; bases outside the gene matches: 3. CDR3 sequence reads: CASSSSGRDNEQFF. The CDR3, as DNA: TGTGCCAGCAGTAGTAGCGGGAGGGACAATGAGCAGTTCTTC.

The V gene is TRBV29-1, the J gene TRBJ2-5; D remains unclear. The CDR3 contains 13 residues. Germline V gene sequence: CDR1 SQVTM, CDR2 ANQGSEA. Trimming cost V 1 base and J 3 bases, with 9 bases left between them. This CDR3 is CSVEGRQKETQYF. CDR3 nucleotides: TGCAGCGTTGAAGGGCGCCAAAAAGAGACCCAGTACTTC.

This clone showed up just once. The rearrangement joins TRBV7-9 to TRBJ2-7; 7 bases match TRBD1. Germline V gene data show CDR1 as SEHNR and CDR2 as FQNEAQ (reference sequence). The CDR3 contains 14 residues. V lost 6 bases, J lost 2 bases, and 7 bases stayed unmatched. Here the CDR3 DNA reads TGTGCCAGCAGGGATGACAGGGCCCCCTACGAGCAGTACTTC. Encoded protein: CASRDDRAPYEQYF.

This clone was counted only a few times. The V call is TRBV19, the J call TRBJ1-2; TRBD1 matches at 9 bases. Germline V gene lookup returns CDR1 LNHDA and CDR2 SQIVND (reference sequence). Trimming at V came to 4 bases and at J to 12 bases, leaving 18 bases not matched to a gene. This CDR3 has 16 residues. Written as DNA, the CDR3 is TGTGCCAGTAGTACAGGTGGCCGAACAGGGGGCAAGCGGAACACCTTC. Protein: CASSTGGRTGGKRNTF.

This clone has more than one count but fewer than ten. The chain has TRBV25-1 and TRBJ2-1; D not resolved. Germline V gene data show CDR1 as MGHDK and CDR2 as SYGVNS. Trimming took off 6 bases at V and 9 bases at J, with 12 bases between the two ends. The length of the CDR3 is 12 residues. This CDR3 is CASSLKGSEQFF. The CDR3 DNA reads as TGTGCCAGCAGCCTAAAGGGCAGTGAGCAGTTCTTC.

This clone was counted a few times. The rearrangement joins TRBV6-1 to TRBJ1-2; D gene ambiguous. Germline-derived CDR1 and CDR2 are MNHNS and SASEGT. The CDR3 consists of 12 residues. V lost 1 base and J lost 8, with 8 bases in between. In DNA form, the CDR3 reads TGTGCCAGCAGTGAAGTTAGAGGGGGCTACACCTTC. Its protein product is CASSEVRGGYTF.

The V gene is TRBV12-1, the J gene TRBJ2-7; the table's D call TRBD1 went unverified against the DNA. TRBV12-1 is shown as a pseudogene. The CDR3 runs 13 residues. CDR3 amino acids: CASSIQGIYEQYF. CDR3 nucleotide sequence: TGTGCCAGCAGCATACAGGGGATTTACGAGCAGTACTTC.

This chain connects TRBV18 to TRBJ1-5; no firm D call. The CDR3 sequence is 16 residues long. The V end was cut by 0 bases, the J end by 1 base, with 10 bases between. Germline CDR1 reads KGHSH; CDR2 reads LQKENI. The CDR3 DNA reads TGTGCCAGCTCACCACCGGAGGGATGGAGCAATCAGCCCCAGCATTTT. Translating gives CASSPPEGWSNQPQHF. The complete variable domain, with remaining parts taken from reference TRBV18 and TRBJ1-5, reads NAGVMQNPRHLVRRRGQEARLRCSPMKGHSHVYWYRQLPEEGLKFMVYLQKENIIDESGMPKERFSAEFPKEGPSILRIQQVVRGDSAAYFCASSPPEGWSNQPQHFGDGTRLSIL.

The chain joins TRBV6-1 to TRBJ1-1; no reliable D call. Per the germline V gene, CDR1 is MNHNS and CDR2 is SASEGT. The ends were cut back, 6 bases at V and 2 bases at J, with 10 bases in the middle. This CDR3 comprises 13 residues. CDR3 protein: CASRYTKNTEAFF. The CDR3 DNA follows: TGTGCCAGCAGATATACAAAAAACACTGAAGCTTTCTTT.

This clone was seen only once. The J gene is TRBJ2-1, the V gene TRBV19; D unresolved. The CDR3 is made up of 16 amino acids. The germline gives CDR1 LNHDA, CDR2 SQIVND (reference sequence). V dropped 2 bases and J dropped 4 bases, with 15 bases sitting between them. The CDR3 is CASSIQTVPPYNEQFF. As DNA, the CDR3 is TGTGCCAGTAGTATACAGACCGTACCCCCTTACAATGAGCAGTTCTTC.

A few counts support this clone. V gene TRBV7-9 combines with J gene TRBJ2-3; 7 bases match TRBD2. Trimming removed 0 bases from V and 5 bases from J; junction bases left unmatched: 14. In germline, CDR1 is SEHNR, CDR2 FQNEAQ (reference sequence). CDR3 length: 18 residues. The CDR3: CASSLARLAATQVDTQYF. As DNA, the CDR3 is TGTGCCAGCAGCTTAGCGAGGCTAGCGGCTACCCAGGTAGATACGCAGTATTTT.

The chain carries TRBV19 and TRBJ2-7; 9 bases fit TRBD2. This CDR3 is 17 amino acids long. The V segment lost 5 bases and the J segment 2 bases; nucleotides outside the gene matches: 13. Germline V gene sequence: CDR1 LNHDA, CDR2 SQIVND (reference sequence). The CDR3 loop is CASSLSSVAGGPYEQYF. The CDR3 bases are TGTGCCAGTAGTCTATCTAGTGTGGCGGGAGGGCCCTACGAGCAGTACTTC. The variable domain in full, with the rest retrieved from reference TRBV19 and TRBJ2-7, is DGGITQSPKYLFRKEGQNVTLSCEQNLNHDAMYWYRQDPGQGLRLIYYSQIVNDFQKGDIAEGYSVSREKKESFPLTVTSAQKNPTAFYLCASSLSSVAGGPYEQYFGPGTRLTVT.

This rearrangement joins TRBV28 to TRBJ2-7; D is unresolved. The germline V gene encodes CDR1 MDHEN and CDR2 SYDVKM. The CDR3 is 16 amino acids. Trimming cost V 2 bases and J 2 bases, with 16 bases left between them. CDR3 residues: CASSLLLPWDTYEQYF. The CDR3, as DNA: TGTGCCAGCAGTTTACTCCTCCCTTGGGATACCTACGAGCAGTACTTC.

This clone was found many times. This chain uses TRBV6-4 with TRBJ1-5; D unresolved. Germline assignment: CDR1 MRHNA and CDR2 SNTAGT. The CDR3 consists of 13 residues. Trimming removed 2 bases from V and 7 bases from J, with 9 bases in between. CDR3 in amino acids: CASSDALGQPQHF. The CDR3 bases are TGTGCCAGCAGTGACGCACTCGGGCAGCCCCAGCATTTT.

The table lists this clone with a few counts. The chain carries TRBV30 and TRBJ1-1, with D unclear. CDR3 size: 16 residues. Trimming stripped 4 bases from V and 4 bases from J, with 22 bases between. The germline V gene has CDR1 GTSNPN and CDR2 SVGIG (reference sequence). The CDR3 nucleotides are TGTGCCTGGAAAGTTCCGGATACTCCCACGAGCACTGAAGCTTTCTTT. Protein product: CAWKVPDTPTSTEAFF.

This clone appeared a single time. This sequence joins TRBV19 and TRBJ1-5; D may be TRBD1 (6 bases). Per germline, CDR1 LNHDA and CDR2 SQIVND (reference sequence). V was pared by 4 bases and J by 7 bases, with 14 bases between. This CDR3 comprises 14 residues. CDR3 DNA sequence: TGTGCCAGTAGTACTAACAGGGACGGGCAGCCCCAGCATTTT. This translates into CASSTNRDGQPQHF.

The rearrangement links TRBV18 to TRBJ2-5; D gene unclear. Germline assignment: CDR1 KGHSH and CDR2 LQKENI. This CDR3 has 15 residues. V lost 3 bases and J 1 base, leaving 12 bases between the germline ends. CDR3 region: CASSPLSAGQETQYF. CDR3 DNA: TGTGCCAGCTCACCTTTGTCGGCAGGCCAAGAGACCCAGTACTTC.

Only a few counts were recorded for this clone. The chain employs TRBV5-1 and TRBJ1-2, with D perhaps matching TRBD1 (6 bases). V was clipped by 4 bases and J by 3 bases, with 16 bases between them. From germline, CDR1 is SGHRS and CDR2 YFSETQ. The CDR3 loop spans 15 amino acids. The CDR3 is CASSPWDGGDYGYTF. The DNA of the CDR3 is TGCGCCAGCAGCCCTTGGGATGGGGGCGACTATGGCTACACCTTC.

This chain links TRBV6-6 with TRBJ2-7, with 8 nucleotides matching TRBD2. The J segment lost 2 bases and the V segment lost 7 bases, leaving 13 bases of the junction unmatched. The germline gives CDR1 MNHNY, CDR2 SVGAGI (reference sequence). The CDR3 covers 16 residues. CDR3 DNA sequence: TGTGCCAGCACCCGCCTCGGGGGGGGGCCCCCCTACGAGCAGTACTTC. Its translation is CASTRLGGGPPYEQYF.

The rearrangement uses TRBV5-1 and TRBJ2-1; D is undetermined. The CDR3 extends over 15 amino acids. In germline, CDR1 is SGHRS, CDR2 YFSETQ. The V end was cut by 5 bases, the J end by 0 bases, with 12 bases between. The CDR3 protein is CASRARESSYNEQFF. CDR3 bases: TGCGCCAGCAGGGCTCGAGAGAGCTCCTACAATGAGCAGTTCTTC. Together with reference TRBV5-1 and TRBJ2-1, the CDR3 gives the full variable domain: KAGVTQTPRYLIKTRGQQVTLSCSPISGHRSVSWYQQTPGQGLQFLFEYFSETQRNKGNFPGRFSGRQFSNSRSEMNVSTLELGDSALYLCASRARESSYNEQFFGPGTRLTVL.